The entry below gives a single TCR beta chain sequence along with its context. Its antigen is not identified. Here immunoSEQ multiplex PCR was the method, and the copy in TCRdb shows in-frame clones only, minus some. Among around 100,000 clones listed, 80% to 95% were seen once. The sample originates from a study of siplizumab effects on memory and regulatory T cells. Points from the study as a whole: The apparent diversity of naive T cells exceeded that of memory cells, and naive T cells seemed to make a major contribution to the alloresponse.

The sequence came from a human donor in good health. Some clones in this sample may be carry-over from other donors' samples. Source material: CD4+ T cells sorted from blood.

The CDR3 is CASSGGQPYEQYF. CDR3 in DNA: TGTGCCAGCAGCGGGGGACAGCCATACGAGCAGTACTTC. The J gene is TRBJ2-7, the V gene TRBV7-9, with 7 nucleotides matching TRBD1. The CDR3 extends over 13 amino acids. The V gene end was trimmed by 5 bases and the J gene end by 4 bases; junction bases not matched to a gene: 5. From germline, CDR1 is SEHNR and CDR2 FQNEAQ (reference sequence).